This record looks at one T cell receptor beta chain sequence and its context. The target antigen is unknown. CD45RO-CCR7+CD27+CD95- expression identified naive CD8+ T cells. CDR1 and CDR2 (germline): MDHEN, SYDVKM. The CDR3 totals 15 residues. Libraries were UMI-labeled 5' RACE TRB cDNA. TCRdb reprocessed the 5' RACE reads and reports one entry per CDR3 protein, with no DNA. The sample is made up of under 150,000 distinct CDR3 sequences, and the top ten hold roughly 0.6% of it. The data originate from a study of CXCR3-negative and CXCR3-positive naive CD8 T cells. Whole-study results and caveats: More hydrophobic TRB CDR3s were found in CXCR3-positive naive cells than in CXCR3-negative naive cells. The TRBV-TRBJ usage of naive CXCR3-negative and CXCR3-positive cells was similar, but that of memory cells differed. Naive subsets had comparable surface CD5, so TRB CDR3 properties gauged TCR strength.

The chain uses TRBV28 and TRBJ2-1; TCRdb lists TRBD2, though no DNA is available to test this call. The sample consisted of naive CXCR3+ CD8+ T cells from blood. Subset: CD45RO-CCR7+CD27+CD95- naive CD8+ T cells expressing CXCR3 (TNR3+). This receptor was identified in a human donor in good health. Some clones in this sample may be carry-over from other donors' samples. CDR3 sequence: CASSPTSGRAGEQFF.